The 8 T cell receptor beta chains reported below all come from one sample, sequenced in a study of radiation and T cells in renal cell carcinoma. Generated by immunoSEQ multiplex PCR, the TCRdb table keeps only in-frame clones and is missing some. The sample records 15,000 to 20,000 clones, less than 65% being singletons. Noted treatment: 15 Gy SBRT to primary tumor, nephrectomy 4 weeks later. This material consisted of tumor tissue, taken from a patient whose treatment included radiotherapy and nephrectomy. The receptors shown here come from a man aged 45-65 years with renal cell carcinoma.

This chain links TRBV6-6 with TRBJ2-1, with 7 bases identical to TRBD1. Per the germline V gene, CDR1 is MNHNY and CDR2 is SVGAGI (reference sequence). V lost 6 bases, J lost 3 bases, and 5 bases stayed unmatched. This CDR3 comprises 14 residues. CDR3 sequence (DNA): TGTGCCAGCAGCCGGGACAGCCTCTACAATGAGCAGTTCTTC. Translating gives CASSRDSLYNEQFF.

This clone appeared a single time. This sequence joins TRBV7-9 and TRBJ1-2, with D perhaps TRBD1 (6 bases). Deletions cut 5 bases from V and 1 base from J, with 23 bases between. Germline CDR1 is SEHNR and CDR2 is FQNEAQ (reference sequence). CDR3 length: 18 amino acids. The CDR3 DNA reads TGTGCCAGCAGCAGGGGGTGGGAAGGTCGTATTCGTAACTATGGCTACACCTTC. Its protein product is CASSRGWEGRIRNYGYTF.

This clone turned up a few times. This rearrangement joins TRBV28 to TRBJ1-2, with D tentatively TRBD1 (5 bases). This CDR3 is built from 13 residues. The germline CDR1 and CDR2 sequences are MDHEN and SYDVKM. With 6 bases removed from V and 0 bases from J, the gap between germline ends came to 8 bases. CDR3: CASRQTANYGYTF. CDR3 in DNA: TGTGCCAGCAGGCAGACAGCTAACTATGGCTACACCTTC.

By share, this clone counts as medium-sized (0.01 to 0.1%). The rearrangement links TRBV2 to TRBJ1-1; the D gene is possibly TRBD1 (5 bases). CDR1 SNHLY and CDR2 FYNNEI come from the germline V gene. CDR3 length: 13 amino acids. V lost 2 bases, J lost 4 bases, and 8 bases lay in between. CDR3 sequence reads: CASSERGGTEAFF. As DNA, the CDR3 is TGTGCCAGCAGTGAAAGGGGAGGCACTGAAGCTTTCTTT.

For the CDR3, the DNA is TGTGCCAGTAAGGCTAGCGGACGCCAAGAGACCCAGTACTTC. Translation gives CASKASGRQETQYF. V gene TRBV19 combines with J gene TRBJ2-5; 7 positions agree with TRBD2. Germline V gives CDR1 LNHDA, CDR2 SQIVND (reference sequence). Losses at the gene ends were 7 bases for V and 1 base for J; bases not matched to a gene: 6. The length of the CDR3 is 14 residues.

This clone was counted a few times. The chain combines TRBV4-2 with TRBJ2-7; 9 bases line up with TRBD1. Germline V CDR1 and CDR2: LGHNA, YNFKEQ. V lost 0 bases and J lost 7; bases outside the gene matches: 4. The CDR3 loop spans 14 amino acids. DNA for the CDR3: TGTGCCAGCAGCCAAGAAACCGGGACAGGGGAGCAGTACTTC. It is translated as CASSQETGTGEQYF.

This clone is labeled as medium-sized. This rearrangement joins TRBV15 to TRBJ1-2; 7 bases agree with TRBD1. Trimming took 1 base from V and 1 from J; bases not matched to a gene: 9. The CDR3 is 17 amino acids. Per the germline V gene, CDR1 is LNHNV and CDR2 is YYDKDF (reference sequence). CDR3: CATSRVHGTAYNYGYTF. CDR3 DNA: TGTGCCACCAGCAGAGTCCACGGGACAGCCTATAACTATGGCTACACCTTC.

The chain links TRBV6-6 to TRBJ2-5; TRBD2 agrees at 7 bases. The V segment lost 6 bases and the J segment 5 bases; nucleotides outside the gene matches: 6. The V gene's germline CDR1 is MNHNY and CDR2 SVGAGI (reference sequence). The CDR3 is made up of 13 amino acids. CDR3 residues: CASRPSGDETQYF. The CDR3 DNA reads TGTGCCAGCAGACCGAGCGGGGACGAGACCCAGTACTTC.